This TCR beta chain was documented in a study of T cell clones after liver transplantation. Overall study: Patients counted as tolerant after at least one year off all immunosuppression, enzymes not exceeding twice normal.

This clone is termed medium-sized. V dropped 1 base and J dropped 2 bases, with 9 bases sitting between them. This CDR3 is built from 14 residues. Germline V gene lookup returns CDR1 SSHAT and CDR2 FNYEAQ (reference sequence). TCRdb's table, derived via immunoSEQ multiplex PCR, lists solely in-frame clones and lacks some. The data hold about 12,000 clones, with roughly 74% observed a single time. The sequence derives from a human patient who received a liver transplant. Some T cells may be provided by the graft donor. The chain links TRBV7-7 to TRBJ2-7, with D possibly matching TRBD1 (6 bases). Source: CD8+ T cells from blood, taken at the 22-month timepoint. CDR3 sequence reads: CASSLGGPPYEQYF. The DNA of the CDR3 is TGTGCCAGCAGCTTAGGGGGGCCTCCCTACGAGCAGTACTTC.